This TCR beta chain comes out of a study of STAT3 mutations in large granular lymphocyte leukemia. Study conclusions and caveats: In about 30% of the 18 patients, new TCR clonotypes emerged after therapy. Every T-cell large granular lymphocyte leukemia patient had at least one immunodominant TCR beta clonotype.

This clone was counted once. The antigen is undetermined. Libraries were prepared by immunoSEQ multiplex PCR; TCRdb keeps only in-frame clonotypes and omits some of them. The sample records around 17,000 clones, around four fifths being singletons. V was clipped by 1 base and J by 0 bases; unmatched bases: 7. This CDR3 has 18 amino acids. The germline gives CDR1 MGHRA, CDR2 YSYEKL. This chain uses TRBV4-1 with TRBJ2-3, with 10 bases lining up with TRBD1. The receptor was isolated from a middle-aged man with T-cell large granular lymphocyte leukemia. Some clones in this sample may be carry-over from other donors' samples. The sequenced sample was peripheral blood mononuclear cells. In nucleotides, the CDR3 is TGCGCCAGCAGCCAAGTCGCAGGACAGGGGGTTAGCACAGATACGCAGTATTTT. As protein: CASSQVAGQGVSTDTQYF.